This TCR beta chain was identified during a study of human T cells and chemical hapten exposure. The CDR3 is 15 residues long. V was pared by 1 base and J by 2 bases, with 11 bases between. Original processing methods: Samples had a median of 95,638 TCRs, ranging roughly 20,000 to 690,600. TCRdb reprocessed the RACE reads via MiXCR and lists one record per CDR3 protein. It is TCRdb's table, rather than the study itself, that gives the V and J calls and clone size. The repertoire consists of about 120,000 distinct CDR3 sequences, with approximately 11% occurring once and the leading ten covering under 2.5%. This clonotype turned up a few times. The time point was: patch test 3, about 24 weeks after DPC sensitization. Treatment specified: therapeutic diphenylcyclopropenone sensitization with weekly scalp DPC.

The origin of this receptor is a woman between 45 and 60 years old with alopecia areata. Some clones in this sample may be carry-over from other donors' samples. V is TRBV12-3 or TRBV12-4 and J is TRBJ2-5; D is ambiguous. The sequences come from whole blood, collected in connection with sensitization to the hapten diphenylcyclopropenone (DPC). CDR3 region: CASSLGLGVQETQYF. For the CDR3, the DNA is TGTGCCAGCAGTTTAGGGCTTGGGGTACAAGAGACCCAGTACTTC.